This paragraph reports one T cell receptor beta chain. This record belongs to a study of blood T cell repertoires in COVID-19. The table came from immunoSEQ multiplex PCR; TCRdb's copy has only in-frame clones and leaves some out. The sample gives hundreds of thousands of clones, roughly 92% of which show up once; 0.65% to 0.85% is in the top ten. CDR3 length equals 14 residues. With V trimmed by 1 base and J by 5 bases, 5 bases remained unmatched. Germline CDR1 SGHDT, CDR2 YYEEEE. Sequences were obtained from peripheral blood. The receptor was isolated from a man aged 55 to 70 with COVID-19, enrolled during active disease. The J gene is TRBJ1-1, the V gene TRBV5-6; TRBD1 matches at 7 bases. CDR3 in DNA: TGTGCCAGCAGCTTGCCAGGGGGTGGAACTGAAGCTTTCTTT. It is translated as CASSLPGGGTEAFF.